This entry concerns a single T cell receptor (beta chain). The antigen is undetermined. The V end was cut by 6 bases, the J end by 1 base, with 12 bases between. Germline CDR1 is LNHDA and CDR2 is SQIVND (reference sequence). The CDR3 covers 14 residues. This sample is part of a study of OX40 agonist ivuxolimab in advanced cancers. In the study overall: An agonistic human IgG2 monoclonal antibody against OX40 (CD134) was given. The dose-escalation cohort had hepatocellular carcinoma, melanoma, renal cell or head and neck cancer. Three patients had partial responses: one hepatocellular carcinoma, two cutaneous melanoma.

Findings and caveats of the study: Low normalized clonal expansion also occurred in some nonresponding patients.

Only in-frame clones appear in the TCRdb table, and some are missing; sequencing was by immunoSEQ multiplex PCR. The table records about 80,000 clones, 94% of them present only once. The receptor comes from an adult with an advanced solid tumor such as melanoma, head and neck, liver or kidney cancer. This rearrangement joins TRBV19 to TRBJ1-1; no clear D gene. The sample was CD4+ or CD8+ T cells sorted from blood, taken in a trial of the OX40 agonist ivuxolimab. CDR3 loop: CASRFQIQNTEAFF. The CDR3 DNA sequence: TGTGCCAGTAGGTTTCAGATACAGAACACTGAAGCTTTCTTT.